Described below is a single T cell receptor (beta chain) sequence and its context. The specificity of this receptor is unknown. No base quality values were provided; no much bigger clone lies one nucleotide off. These data are taken from a study of blood T cell repertoires in COVID-19 (dated by TCRdb to 2020 to 2021). Regarding the research as a whole: Samples from collaborators originated in the United States, Italy and Spain and spanned both the acute and convalescent phases of COVID-19. The prospective study material was composed of cDNA or gDNA derived from T cells, B-cell-depleted T cells, or PBMCs. Deeply sampled blood TCRbeta repertoires from subjects exposed to, actively infected with, or recovered from COVID-19 were included in the dataset. The repertoires were made available in a free public database intended to serve as a resource for research on the immune response to SARS-CoV-2. The samples were drawn from the first 160 participants of the ongoing ImmuneRACE study and from 950 to 1,500 subjects provided by 6 global collaborators. The sample metadata nearly always contained a de-identified subject ID, COVID-19 status, age in years and sex. HLA class I and class II types, where available, came from metadata supplied by the sample provider rather than from assay-based typing. General findings and caveats noted by the study authors: The amount of clinical and demographic metadata varied by source and participant and was provided uncurated.

Collaborating institutions collected whole blood in K2EDTA tubes following their own protocols. Collaborator samples were shipped for TCRbeta analysis as frozen whole blood, isolated PBMCs, or DNA extracted from either sample type. The CDR3 spans 15 residues, from the cysteine through the phenylalanine. Of the read, only the CDR3 DNA is kept; its 45 bases are in frame from base 1. Based on the germline V gene, the CDR1 and CDR2 sequences are SGHAT and FQNNGV. V sheds 4 bases and J sheds 2 bases, leaving 12 bases between their ends. The immunoSEQ Assay, a bias-controlled multiplex PCR, was used to amplify TCRbeta CDR3 regions from genomic DNA. Per the authors' processing: Within the assay, amplification of reference gene primers was used to estimate how many nucleated cells each sample contained. To quantify the absolute abundance of each unique TCRbeta CDR3 rearrangement, sequence reads were collapsed and filtered. For each sample, productive Simpson clonality was calculated as the square root of Simpson's diversity index across productive rearrangements. Here the immuneACCESS table is served through TCRdb, limited to in-frame sequences with V and J called. Missing clones are a known gap in these copies; in checked studies unresolved V genes cover under half, and the rest lacks a known reason. V and J calls and clone size come straight from that table; D and trimming were deduced from the DNA. Here the sample has fewer than 110,000 clones; approximately 92% occur a single time. The top ten hold around 6% of the sample.

The receptor chain draws on TRBV11-2 and TRBJ1-5, with a tentative D gene TRBD1 over 5 matching bases. This sequence originates from a man between 45 and 60 years old with active COVID-19. Input material: peripheral blood. Here the CDR3 is given as CASSSTATGNQPQHF. The DNA sequence is TGTGCCAGCAGCTCGACAGCAACCGGCAATCAGCCCCAGCATTTT.